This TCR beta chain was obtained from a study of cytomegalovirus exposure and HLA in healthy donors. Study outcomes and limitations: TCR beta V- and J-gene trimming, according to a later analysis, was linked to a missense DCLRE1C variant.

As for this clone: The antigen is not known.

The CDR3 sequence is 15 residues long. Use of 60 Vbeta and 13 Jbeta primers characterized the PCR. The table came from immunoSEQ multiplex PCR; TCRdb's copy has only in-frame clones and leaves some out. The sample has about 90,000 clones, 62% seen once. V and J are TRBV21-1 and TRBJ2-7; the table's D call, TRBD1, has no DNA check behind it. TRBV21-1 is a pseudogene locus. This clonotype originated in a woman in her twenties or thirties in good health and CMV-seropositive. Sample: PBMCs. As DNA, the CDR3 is TGTGCCAGCAGCAATCTCAGGGACAGGGGTTACGAGCAGTACTTC. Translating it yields CASSNLRDRGYEQYF.